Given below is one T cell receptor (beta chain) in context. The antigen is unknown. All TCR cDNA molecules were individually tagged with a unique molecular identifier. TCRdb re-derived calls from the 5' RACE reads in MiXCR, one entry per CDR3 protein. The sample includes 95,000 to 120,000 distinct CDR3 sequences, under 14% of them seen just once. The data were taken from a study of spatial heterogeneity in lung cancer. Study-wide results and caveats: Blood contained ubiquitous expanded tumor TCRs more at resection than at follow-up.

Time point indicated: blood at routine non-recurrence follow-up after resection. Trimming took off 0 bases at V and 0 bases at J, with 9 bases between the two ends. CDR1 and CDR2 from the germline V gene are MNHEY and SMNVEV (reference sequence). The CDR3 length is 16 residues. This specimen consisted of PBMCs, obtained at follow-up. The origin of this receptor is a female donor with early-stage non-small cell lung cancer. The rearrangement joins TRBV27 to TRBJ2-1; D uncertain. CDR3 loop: CASSLSPIRSYNEQFF. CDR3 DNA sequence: TGTGCCAGCAGTTTATCGCCTATCCGCTCCTACAATGAGCAGTTCTTC.